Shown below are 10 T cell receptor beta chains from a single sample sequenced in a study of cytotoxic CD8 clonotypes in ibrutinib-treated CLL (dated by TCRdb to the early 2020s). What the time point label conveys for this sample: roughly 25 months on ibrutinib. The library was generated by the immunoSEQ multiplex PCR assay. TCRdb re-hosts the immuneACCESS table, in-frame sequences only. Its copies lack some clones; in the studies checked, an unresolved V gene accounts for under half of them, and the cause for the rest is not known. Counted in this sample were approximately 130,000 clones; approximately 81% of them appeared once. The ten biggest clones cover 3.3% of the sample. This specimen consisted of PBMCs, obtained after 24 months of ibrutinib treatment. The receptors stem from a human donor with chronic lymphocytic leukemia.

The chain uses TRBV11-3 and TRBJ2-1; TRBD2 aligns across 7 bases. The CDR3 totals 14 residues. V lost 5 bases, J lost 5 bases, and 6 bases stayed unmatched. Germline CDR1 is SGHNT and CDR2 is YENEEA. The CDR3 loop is CASSLGGVHNEQFF. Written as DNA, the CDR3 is TGTGCCAGCAGCCTGGGGGGGGTCCACAATGAGCAGTTCTTC.

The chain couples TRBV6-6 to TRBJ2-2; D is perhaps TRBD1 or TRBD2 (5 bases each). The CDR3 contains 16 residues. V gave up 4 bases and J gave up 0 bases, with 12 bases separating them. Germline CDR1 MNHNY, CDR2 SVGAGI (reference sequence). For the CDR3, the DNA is TGTGCCAGCAGTTCATCGGGACGGTCGAACACCGGGGAGCTGTTTTTT. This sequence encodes CASSSSGRSNTGELFF.

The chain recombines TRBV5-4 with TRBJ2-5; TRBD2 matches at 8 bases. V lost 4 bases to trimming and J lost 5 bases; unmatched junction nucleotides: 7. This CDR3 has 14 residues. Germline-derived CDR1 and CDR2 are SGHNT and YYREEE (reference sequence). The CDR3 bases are TGTGCCAGCAGCCCCCCGGGGGGGCGGGAGACCCAGTACTTC. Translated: CASSPPGGRETQYF.

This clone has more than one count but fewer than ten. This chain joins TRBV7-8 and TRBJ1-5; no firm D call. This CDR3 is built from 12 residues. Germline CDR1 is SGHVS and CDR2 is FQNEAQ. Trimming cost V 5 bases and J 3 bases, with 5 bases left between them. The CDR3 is CASSPYNQPQHF. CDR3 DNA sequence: TGTGCCAGCAGCCCGTACAATCAGCCCCAGCATTTT. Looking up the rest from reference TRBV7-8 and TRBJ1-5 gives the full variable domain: GAGVSQSPRYKVAKRGQDVALRCDPISGHVSLFWYQQALGQGPEFLTYFQNEAQLDKSGLPSDRFFAERPEGSVSTLKIQRTQQEDSAVYLCASSPYNQPQHFGDGTRLSIL.

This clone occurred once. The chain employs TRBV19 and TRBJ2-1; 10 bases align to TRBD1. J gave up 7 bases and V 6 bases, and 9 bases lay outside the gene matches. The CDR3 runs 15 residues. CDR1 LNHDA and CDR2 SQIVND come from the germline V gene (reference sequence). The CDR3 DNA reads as TGTGCCAGTAGGCTAACCGGGACAGGGGCTAATGAGCAGTTCTTC. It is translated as CASRLTGTGANEQFF.

The CDR3 reads CASSQNRGAYNSPLHF. CDR3 nucleotide sequence: TGTGCCAGCTCACAAAACAGGGGTGCGTATAATTCACCCCTCCACTTT. This chain uses TRBV18 with TRBJ1-6; 7 bases match TRBD1. This CDR3 has 16 residues. Per the germline V gene, CDR1 is KGHSH and CDR2 is LQKENI. J lost 4 bases, V lost 4 bases, and 7 bases had no gene match.

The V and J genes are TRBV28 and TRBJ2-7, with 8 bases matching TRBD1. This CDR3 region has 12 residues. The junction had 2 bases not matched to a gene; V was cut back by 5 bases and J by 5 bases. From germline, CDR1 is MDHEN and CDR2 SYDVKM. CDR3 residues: CASSGQGDEQYF. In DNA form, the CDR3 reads TGTGCCAGCAGTGGACAGGGCGACGAGCAGTACTTC. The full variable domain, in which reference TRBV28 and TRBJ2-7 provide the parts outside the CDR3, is DVKVTQSSRYLVKRTGEKVFLECVQDMDHENMFWYRQDPGLGLRLIYFSYDVKMKEKGDIPEGYSVSREKKERFSLILESASTNQTSMYLCASSGQGDEQYFGPGTRLTVT.

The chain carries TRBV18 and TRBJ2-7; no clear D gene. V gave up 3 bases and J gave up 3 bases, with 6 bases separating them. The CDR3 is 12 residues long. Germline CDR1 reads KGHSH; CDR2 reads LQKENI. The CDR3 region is CASSPSDYEQYF. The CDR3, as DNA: TGTGCCAGCTCACCCTCGGACTACGAGCAGTACTTC.

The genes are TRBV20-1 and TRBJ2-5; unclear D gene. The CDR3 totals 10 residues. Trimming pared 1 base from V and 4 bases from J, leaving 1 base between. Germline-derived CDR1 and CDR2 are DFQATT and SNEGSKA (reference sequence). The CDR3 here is CSARVETQYF. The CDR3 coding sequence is TGCAGTGCTAGAGTAGAGACCCAGTACTTC.

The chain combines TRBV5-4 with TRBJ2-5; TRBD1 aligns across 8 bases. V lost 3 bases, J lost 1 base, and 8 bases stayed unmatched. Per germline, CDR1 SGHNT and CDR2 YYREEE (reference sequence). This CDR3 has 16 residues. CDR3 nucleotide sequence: TGTGCCAGCAGCTCTCGGACAGGGTTACGCCAAGAGACCCAGTACTTC. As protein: CASSSRTGLRQETQYF.